Below are 8 T cell receptor beta chains sequenced from a single sample in a study of response to subunit inactivated influenza vaccine. From the RT-PCR reads, TCRdb called clonotypes with MiXCR, one entry per CDR3 protein. This table has hundreds of thousands of distinct CDR3 sequences, less than 10% appearing once. The material was PBMCs from blood, obtained around 25 months after vaccination. The receptors come from a man between 50 and 70 years old who received an inactivated influenza vaccine.

This clonotype was observed a handful of times. The rearrangement uses TRBV7-2 and TRBJ2-3, with D unresolved. The CDR3 length is 15 residues. Trimming pared 1 base from V and 0 bases from J, leaving 8 bases between. Germline values: CDR1 SGHTA, CDR2 FQGNSA. The CDR3 reads CASSLDGHSTDTQYF. Here the CDR3 DNA reads TGTGCCAGCAGCTTAGACGGTCATAGCACAGATACGCAGTATTTT.

This clonotype was recorded at least ten times. V and J are TRBV7-2 and TRBJ1-4; D is uncertain. Trimming pared 5 bases from V and 5 bases from J, leaving 12 bases between. The CDR3 length is 14 residues. The V gene's germline CDR1 is SGHTA and CDR2 FQGNSA. The CDR3 DNA follows: TGTGCCAGCAGCCCCCGGCAACAGAATGAAAAACTGTTTTTT. It yields the protein CASSPRQQNEKLFF.

A few counts support this clonotype. The genes are TRBV7-8 and TRBJ2-4; 14 nucleotides line up with TRBD2. The junction had 11 bases not matched to a gene; V was cut back by 5 bases and J by 8 bases. The CDR3 totals 17 residues. Germline CDR1 and CDR2: SGHVS and FQNEAQ. In DNA form, the CDR3 reads TGTGCCAGCAGCACCACCGGACTAGCGGGAGGCTGGGACATTCAGTACTTC. The encoded protein is CASSTTGLAGGWDIQYF.

The V gene is TRBV28, the J gene TRBJ2-1; the D gene could be TRBD1 or TRBD2 (5 bases each). In germline, CDR1 is MDHEN, CDR2 SYDVKM. This CDR3 contains 14 residues. Trimming stripped 8 bases from V and 7 bases from J, with 18 bases between. CDR3 sequence: CASVVPGARNEQFF. CDR3 in DNA: TGTGCCAGCGTTGTCCCCGGGGCCAGGAATGAGCAGTTCTTC.

This clonotype was seen a few times. The chain employs TRBV27 and TRBJ1-6; D is possibly TRBD1 (5 bases). The V gene lost 3 bases and the J gene lost 8 bases, with 8 bases spanning the gap. Germline V gene sequence: CDR1 MNHEY, CDR2 SMNVEV (reference sequence). This CDR3 spans 13 amino acids. This CDR3 reads CASSFRRDSPLHF. In DNA, the CDR3 is TGTGCCAGCAGTTTTCGCAGGGATTCACCCCTCCACTTT.

This clonotype was observed many times. The V gene is TRBV20-1, the J gene TRBJ1-1, with 8 bases fitting TRBD1. With 2 bases clipped from V and 1 base from J, the junction kept 3 bases outside the gene matches. The CDR3 runs to 14 residues. Per germline, CDR1 DFQATT and CDR2 SNEGSKA (reference sequence). CDR3 nucleotides: TGCAGTGCTAGATCAGGGGGCGGGAACACTGAAGCTTTCTTT. Residues: CSARSGGGNTEAFF.

The sample holds a few counts of this clonotype. The J gene is TRBJ2-2, the V gene TRBV4-3; D may match TRBD1 or TRBD2 (5 bases each). The ends were cut back, 0 bases at V and 6 bases at J, with 23 bases in the middle. CDR1 LGHNA and CDR2 YSLEER come from the germline V gene. CDR3 length equals 19 residues. Here the CDR3 reads CASSQDRAGYGLSAGELFF. Written as DNA, the CDR3 is TGCGCCAGCAGCCAAGATCGGGCAGGGTACGGCCTTAGCGCCGGGGAGCTGTTTTTT.

In this sample, this clonotype turned up a few times. The chain links TRBV12-3 or TRBV12-4 to TRBJ2-2; D is uncertain. With 7 bases removed from V and 0 bases from J, the gap between germline ends came to 6 bases. The length of the CDR3 is 13 residues. CDR3 DNA: TGTGCCAGCACGAGGACGAACACCGGGGAGCTGTTTTTT. Residues: CASTRTNTGELFF.